The entry that follows covers one T cell receptor beta chain sequence. Its antigen is not known. This sample was taken from a study of shared clonotypes between healthy human individuals. Study details: The study used three CD4 naive, three CD4 memory, two CD8 naive and one CD8 memory plate per donor.

This table comes from immunoSEQ multiplex PCR, and its TCRdb copy is limited to in-frame clones, with some not included. The table shows 2,500,000 or so clones, with approximately 94% occurring only once. General observations from the study: Non-shared clonotypes had lower generation probabilities than those shared by all four donors.

V trimming: 3 bases; J trimming: 5 bases; junction bases outside the gene matches: 7. Germline values: CDR1 MDHEN, CDR2 SYDVKM. The CDR3 is 15 residues long. Sequencing was performed on naive CD4+ T cells sorted from blood. Sample subset: CD45RA+ positively selected. The chain uses TRBV28 and TRBJ1-2; TRBD1 matches 9 bases. This receptor was identified in a man aged 18-30 years in good health. CDR3 in amino acids: CASSFRDRVLYGYTF. The CDR3 nucleotides read TGTGCCAGCAGTTTTCGGGACAGGGTGTTGTATGGCTACACCTTC.